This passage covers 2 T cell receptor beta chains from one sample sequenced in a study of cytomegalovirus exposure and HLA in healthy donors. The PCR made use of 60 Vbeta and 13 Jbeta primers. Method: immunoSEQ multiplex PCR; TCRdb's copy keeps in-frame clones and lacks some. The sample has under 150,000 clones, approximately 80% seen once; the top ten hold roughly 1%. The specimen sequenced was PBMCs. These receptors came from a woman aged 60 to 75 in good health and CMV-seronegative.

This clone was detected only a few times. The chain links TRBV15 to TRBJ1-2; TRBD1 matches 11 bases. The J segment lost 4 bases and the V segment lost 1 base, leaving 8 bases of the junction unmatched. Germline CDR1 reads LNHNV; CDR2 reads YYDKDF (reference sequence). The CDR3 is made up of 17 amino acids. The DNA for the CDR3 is TGTGCCACCAGCAGAGGGGGACAGGGGGTAAATCTCTATGGCTACACCTTC. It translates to CATSRGGQGVNLYGYTF.

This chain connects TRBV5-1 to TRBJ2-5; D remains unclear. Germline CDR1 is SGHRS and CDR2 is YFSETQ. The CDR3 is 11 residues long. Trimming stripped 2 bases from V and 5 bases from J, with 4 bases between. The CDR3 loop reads CASSFYETQYF. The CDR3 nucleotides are TGCGCCAGCAGCTTTTATGAGACCCAGTACTTC.